The rows below give T cell receptor beta chains drawn from one sample of a study of blood T cell repertoires in COVID-19. Profiling relied on immunoSEQ multiplex PCR, and the TCRdb table lists in-frame clones only, not all of them. The sample lists fewer than 250,000 clones; approximately 83% were seen once. The specimen was PBMCs or T cells enriched from blood (not recorded which). All receptors derive from a woman aged 50 to 60 who had been exposed to COVID-19. Both conserved end residues are part of each CDR3. A D gene is named only where the DNA matches it firmly. Rows may omit the clone size; those that give it use once, few, many or a size class.

>TRBV30|NA|TRBJ1-3|16|TRBD1
TGTGCCTGGAGTATTCGGACAGGGTACTCTGGAAACACCATATATTTT
CAWSIRTGYSGNTIYF
>TRBV25-1|NA|TRBJ1-1|12|NA
TGTGCCAGCATAAATAAAAACACTGAAGCTTTCTTT
CASINKNTEAFF
>TRBV7-3|NA|TRBJ2-1|20|TRBD2
TGCGCCCGCCGCCACGGGCGGGGGGCGCGGGGAGAAAGCTCCTACAATGAGCAGTTCTTC
CARRHGRGARGESSYNEQFF
>TRBV6-2/TRBV6-3|NA|TRBJ1-2|18|NA
TGTGCCAGCAGTTACTCGACCGGGGCGTCGGGGGCTAACTATGGCTACACCTTC
CASSYSTGASGANYGYTF
>TRBV5-1|NA|TRBJ2-3|14|NA
TGCGCCAGCAGGTGGACAACAAACACAGATACGCAGTATTTT
CASRWTTNTDTQYF
>TRBV28|NA|TRBJ1-3|13|NA
TGTGCCAGCAGTTTCGGGGGGAGGGACACCATATATTTT
CASSFGGRDTIYF
>TRBV18|once|TRBJ1-1|15|TRBD1
TGTGCCAGCTCACCAATCCGGGACAGAAACACTGAAGCTTTCTTT
CASSPIRDRNTEAFF
>TRBV30|few|TRBJ1-2|12|TRBD1
TGTGCCTGGAGTACGACAGGGTATGGCTACACCTTC
CAWSTTGYGYTF
>TRBV15|few|TRBJ1-2|14|NA
TGTGCCACCAGCAGAGCGGGGGAAGAGTATGGCTACACCTTC
CATSRAGEEYGYTF
>TRBV10-2|once|TRBJ2-1|17|NA
TGCGCCAGCAGTGAGTCGACTCCAGCGGTGGCCTACAATGAGCAGTTCTTC
CASSESTPAVAYNEQFF
>TRBV6-1|once|TRBJ2-3|17|NA
TGTGCCAGCAGTGAAGCGCTTGGTAGGAGCGGGCCAGATACGCAGTATTTT
CASSEALGRSGPDTQYF
>TRBV28|NA|TRBJ1-1|13|NA
TGTGCCAGCACCCCGACAGGGAACACTGAAGCTTTCTTT
CASTPTGNTEAFF
>TRBV18|NA|TRBJ1-3|16|NA
TGTGCCAGCTCACCACAGGGGACTAGCTCTGGAAACACCATATATTTT
CASSPQGTSSGNTIYF
>TRBV5-6|NA|TRBJ1-2|12|NA
TGTGCCAGCAGCTTCTCAGGGGTAGGCTACACCTTC
CASSFSGVGYTF